This T cell receptor beta chain was sequenced for a study of blood T cells in healthy people across ages. About the research overall: Roughly one uniquely barcoded beta molecule per two T cells was captured.

This CDR3 has 17 residues. Looked up from germline, CDR1 is SNHLY and CDR2 is FYNNEI. V gave up 5 bases and J gave up 1 base; unmatched junction bases: 9. It was with a sample-barcoded 5' primer and a J-beta primer mix that a second PCR of roughly 7 to 12 cycles was run. MiXCR, run by TCRdb on the 5' RACE reads, gives a single entry per CDR3 protein. This table holds some 880,000 distinct CDR3 sequences, around 34% found once. Notes on the study in general: The study found more naive CD4+ cells and higher diversity in long-lived than aged donors.

Note on this clonotype: What it binds is not known.

Sequenced input: blood. This chain connects TRBV2 to TRBJ2-3; 10 bases agree with TRBD2. The clonotype was recovered from a man in his late teens or twenties in good health. CDR3 loop: CASSPGSGRGGTDTQYF. The DNA of the CDR3 is TGTGCCAGCAGTCCGGGCAGCGGGAGGGGCGGCACAGATACGCAGTATTTT.